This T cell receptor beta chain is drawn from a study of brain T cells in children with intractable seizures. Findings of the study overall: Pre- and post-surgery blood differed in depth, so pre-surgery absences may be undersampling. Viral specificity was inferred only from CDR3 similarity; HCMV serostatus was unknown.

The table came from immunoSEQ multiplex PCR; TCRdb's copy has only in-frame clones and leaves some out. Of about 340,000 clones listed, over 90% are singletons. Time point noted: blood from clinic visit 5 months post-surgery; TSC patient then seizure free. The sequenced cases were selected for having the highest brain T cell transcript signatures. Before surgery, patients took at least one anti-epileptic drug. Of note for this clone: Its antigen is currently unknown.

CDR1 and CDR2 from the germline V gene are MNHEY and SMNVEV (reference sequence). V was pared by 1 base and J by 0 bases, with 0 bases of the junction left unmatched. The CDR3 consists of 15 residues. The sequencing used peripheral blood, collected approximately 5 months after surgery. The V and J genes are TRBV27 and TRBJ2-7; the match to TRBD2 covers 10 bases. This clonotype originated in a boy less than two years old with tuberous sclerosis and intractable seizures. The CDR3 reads CASSLLAGGSYEQYF. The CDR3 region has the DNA TGTGCCAGCAGTTTATTAGCGGGAGGCTCCTACGAGCAGTACTTC.